The present T cell receptor (beta chain) was sequenced within a study of response to subunit inactivated influenza vaccine. This clonotype showed up just a few times. Its antigen is as yet unknown. Broader study findings: Seasonal influenza vaccination, on each occasion, was suggested by the authors to recruit few new T cells.

TCRdb ran MiXCR on the RT-PCR reads and lists one entry per CDR3 protein. Of more than 550,000 distinct CDR3 sequences in the sample, 12% were seen once. V lost 1 base to trimming and J lost 14 bases, with 15 bases between them. The CDR3 has 12 amino acids. The V gene's germline CDR1 is SGHDT and CDR2 YYEEEE. Source: PBMCs from blood, taken on the day of vaccination. This TCR came from a man aged 45-60 years who received an inactivated influenza vaccine. The chain employs TRBV5-6 and TRBJ1-2; D possibly corresponds to TRBD1 (5 bases). CDR3 DNA sequence: TGTGCCAGCAGCTTGATCGGGGGAAGACAGACCTTC. Translated, it gives CASSLIGGRQTF. The whole variable domain, filled in from reference TRBV5-6 and TRBJ1-2, reads DAGVTQSPTHLIKTRGQQVTLRCSPKSGHDTVSWYQQALGQGPQFIFQYYEEEERQRGNFPDRFSGHQFPNYSSELNVNALLLGDSALYLCASSLIGGRQTFGSGTRLTVV.